This T cell receptor beta chain was recorded in a study of T-cell reconstitution after alpha-beta-depleted transplantation in children. The study, taken as a whole, reports: Counts and diversity of T cells one year after transplant came mostly from newly produced T cells. Alpha-beta T cells about two months after transplant reportedly derived from several hundred expanded graft clones. At day 60, the high TCRbeta diversity found in some patients originated from recipient T cells and thymic progenitors that had survived.

Unique molecular identifiers were used in preparing the TCRbeta library. TCRdb used MiXCR to reprocess the PCR reads, holding one entry per CDR3 protein. This table holds about 600,000 distinct CDR3 sequences, over 10% found once. This clonotype showed up just a few times. What it binds is unknown. The CDR3 consists of 16 residues. V shed 5 bases and J shed 3 bases, with 17 bases lying between them. Germline loops: CDR1 SGHTA, CDR2 FQGNSA. The V and J genes are TRBV7-2 and TRBJ2-1, with a possible D match to TRBD1 (7 bases). The receptor was derived from a male patient younger than 18 who had a stem cell transplant for acute myeloid leukemia, so the T cells may come from the graft donor. This specimen was PBMCs, mostly from graft donor cells, taken 360 days after TCRalphabeta/CD19-depleted stem cell transplant. CDR3 in DNA: TGTGCCAGCAGCAAAGTATCAGGGGGAGGCTACAATGAGCAGTTCTTC. Its translation: CASSKVSGGGYNEQFF. The complete variable domain, with remaining parts taken from reference TRBV7-2 and TRBJ2-1, reads GAGVSQSPSNKVTEKGKDVELRCDPISGHTALYWYRQSLGQGLEFLIYFQGNSAPDKSGLPSDRFSAERTGGSVSTLTIQRTQQEDSAVYLCASSKVSGGGYNEQFFGPGTRLTVL.